The 22 T cell receptor beta chains reported below all come from one sample, sequenced in a study of T cells after yellow fever vaccination (dated by TCRdb to about 2019). Library preparation employed 5' RACE. These reads were obtained on an Illumina NovaSeq 6000. TCRdb ran its own pipeline on the public reads, namely fastp trimming at Q25 and MiXCR clone calling, and kept in-frame beta chains. Here each entry gathers all rows of one CDR3 protein and keeps the most common genes and DNA. For this sample there are approximately 250,000 distinct CDR3 sequences; about 5% appear just once. Clones ranked in the top ten supply roughly 3.5% of the sample. The treatment or condition tag for this specimen amounts to: live attenuated yellow fever vaccine strain. The starting material was CD4+ T cells sorted from PBMCs, obtained on the day of the yellow fever booster vaccination. Receptor source: a man between 18 and 29 years old who received the YFV17D yellow fever vaccine.

The chain is built from TRBV30 and TRBJ1-3, with a possible D match to TRBD1 (5 bases). The CDR3 has 13 amino acids. Between the trimmed V and J ends, which lost 2 bases and 10 bases, there was a span of 15 bases. Germline-derived CDR1 and CDR2 are GTSNPN and SVGIG (reference sequence). CDR3 residues: CAWSFGTAVTIYF. Here the CDR3 DNA reads TGTGCCTGGAGTTTTGGGACGGCGGTGACCATATATTTT.

The CDR3 here is CASSVSAAGKNIQYF. The CDR3 region has the DNA TGTGCCAGCAGCGTATCGGCGGCGGGAAAAAACATTCAGTACTTC. This chain uses TRBV9 with TRBJ2-4; TRBD2 might be the D (6 bases). Germline V gene sequence: CDR1 SGDLS, CDR2 YYNGEE. The CDR3 runs 15 residues. V shed 1 base and J shed 4 bases, with 12 bases lying between them.

Many counts were recorded for this clonotype. CDR3 sequence: CSARDPTSYIPDTQYF. The CDR3, as DNA: TGCAGTGCTAGAGATCCGACTAGTTATATCCCAGATACGCAGTATTTT. V and J are TRBV20-1 and TRBJ2-3, with D perhaps TRBD2 (6 bases). The germline V gene has CDR1 DFQATT and CDR2 SNEGSKA (reference sequence). This CDR3 has 16 amino acids. The germline V and J ends were trimmed by 0 bases and 4 bases, with 17 bases remaining between them.

This clonotype has a handful of counts. The chain employs TRBV4-3 and TRBJ2-5; 13 bases fit TRBD2. The ends lost 0 bases at V and 5 bases at J; junction bases unmatched: 3. Germline CDR1 LGHNA, CDR2 YSLEER. The CDR3 contains 16 residues. The CDR3: CASSQELAGGLETQYF. DNA for the CDR3: TGCGCCAGCAGCCAAGAACTAGCGGGGGGGCTGGAGACCCAGTACTTC.

This clonotype came up many times. The DNA is omitted, as the CDR3 cannot be located on it reliably, and the CDR3 follows TCRdb's listing. This sequence joins TRBV3-2 and TRBJ2-5. TRBV3-2 is a recognized pseudogene. The CDR3 region is 13 residues in length, termini included. This CDR3 reads CASSHYLCETQYF.

This clonotype was recorded a few times. The chain couples TRBV5-6 to TRBJ2-7; D unresolved. CDR3 length equals 13 residues. V was trimmed by 5 bases and J by 6 bases, leaving 15 bases between them. Per germline, CDR1 SGHDT and CDR2 YYEEEE. As DNA, the CDR3 is TGTGCCAGCAGTGAGCTTGGTTTTGCCGAGCAGTACGTC. Protein product: CASSELGFAEQYV.

This clonotype was counted a few times. The chain joins TRBV29-1 to TRBJ1-1; D unclear. The germline V gene encodes CDR1 SQVTM and CDR2 ANQGSEA. This CDR3 is built from 10 residues. Trimming cost V 7 bases and J 9 bases, with 12 bases left between them. Here the CDR3 DNA reads TGCAGCGCTCGGACCCTTAAAGCTTTCTTT. Translation: CSARTLKAFF. The variable domain in full, completed from reference TRBV29-1 and TRBJ1-1, reads SAVISQKPSRDICQRGTSLTIQCQVDSQVTMMFWYRQQPGQSLTLIATANQGSEATYESGFVIDKFPISRPNLTFSTLTVSNMSPEDSSIYLCSARTLKAFFGQGTRLTVV.

This rearrangement joins TRBV7-9 to TRBJ1-2; 9 bases agree with TRBD1. Trimming at V came to 3 bases and at J to 4 bases, leaving 3 bases not matched to a gene. Per the germline V gene, CDR1 is SEHNR and CDR2 is FQNEAQ (reference sequence). This CDR3 spans 14 amino acids. CDR3 bases: TGTGCCAGCAGCTTGGGGACAGGGACCTATGGCTACACCTTC. Translated, it gives CASSLGTGTYGYTF.

This clonotype has a count of ten or more. This chain uses TRBV4-2 with TRBJ2-7; 15 nucleotides line up with TRBD2. CDR1 and CDR2 (germline): LGHNA, YNFKEQ. The CDR3 extends over 14 amino acids. J was trimmed by 6 bases and V by 4 bases; bases with no gene match: 1. The CDR3 DNA reads as TGTGCCAGCAGCCCGGGACTAGCGGGGGGCGAGCAGTACTTC. It yields the protein CASSPGLAGGEQYF.

The CDR3 DNA follows: TGTGCCAGCAGTTTATATCTGGGCACTGAAGCTTTCTTT. Amino acids: CASSLYLGTEAFF. The chain recombines TRBV12-3 or TRBV12-4 with TRBJ1-1; D not certain. There are 13 residues in the CDR3. Trimming took off 2 bases at V and 4 bases at J, with 8 bases between the two ends.

This clonotype has more than one count but fewer than ten. The chain recombines TRBV7-9 with TRBJ1-2, with D uncertain. Trimming pared 1 base from V and 1 base from J, leaving 7 bases between. Germline V lookup: CDR1 SEHNR, CDR2 FQNEAQ (reference sequence). This CDR3 spans 14 amino acids. DNA of the CDR3: TGTGCCAGCAGCTTAGGGCGGAATAACTATGGCTACACCTTC. It is translated as CASSLGRNNYGYTF.

This clonotype was seen repeatedly, ten times or more. The J gene is TRBJ1-2, the V gene TRBV12-3 or TRBV12-4; 8 bases are shared with TRBD1. The junction had 4 bases not matched to a gene; V was cut back by 4 bases and J by 6 bases. This CDR3 has 13 residues. CDR3 protein: CASSSWTGNGYTF. Here the CDR3 DNA reads TGTGCCAGCAGTTCGTGGACAGGGAATGGCTACACCTTC.

The rearrangement joins TRBV6-5 to TRBJ2-7; TRBD2 agrees at 8 bases. V shed 4 bases, J shed 2 bases, and the junction held 4 bases outside the gene matches. The CDR3 length is 14 residues. Per the germline V gene, CDR1 is MNHEY and CDR2 is SVGAGI. As DNA, the CDR3 is TGTGCCAGCAGTTTGACTAGCGACCCCTACGAGCAGTACTTC. Amino acids: CASSLTSDPYEQYF.

This clonotype showed up just a few times. The chain is built from TRBV18 and TRBJ1-6; D call uncertain. Germline CDR1 and CDR2: KGHSH and LQKENI. The CDR3 covers 15 residues. V dropped 6 bases and J dropped 2 bases, with 11 bases sitting between them. The CDR3 DNA sequence: TGTGCCAGCTCCCCAATAGGGACCTATAATTCACCCCTCCACTTT. Residues: CASSPIGTYNSPLHF.

This clonotype was counted a single time. This may come from a read error, since a much larger clone is one base off. The gene calls are TRBV2 and TRBJ2-2, with TRBD1 identical over 7 bases. The germline V gene has CDR1 SNHLY and CDR2 FYNNEI. CDR3 length equals 16 residues. The CDR3 sequence: CDSSDYGTANTGELFF. CDR3 DNA sequence: TGTGACAGCAGTGATTATGGGACAGCGAACACCGGGGAGCTGTTTTTT.

This clonotype was detected a few times. The rearrangement uses TRBV5-1 and TRBJ2-3; D is possibly TRBD1 (7 bases). Germline values: CDR1 SGHRS, CDR2 YFSETQ. CDR3 length: 16 amino acids. V was pared by 0 bases and J by 1 base, with 12 bases between. CDR3 loop: CASSLVRGVGTDTQYF. The CDR3 DNA reads as TGCGCCAGCAGCTTGGTCAGGGGGGTCGGCACAGATACGCAGTATTTT.

This chain links TRBV7-3 with TRBJ2-2; D may be TRBD1 (6 bases). CDR1 and CDR2 (germline): SGHTA, FQGTGA. There are 14 residues in the CDR3. Deletions cut 5 bases from V and 4 bases from J, with 11 bases between. CDR3 coding DNA: TGTGCCAGCAGCGCTAACAGGGTCACCGGGGAGCTGTTTTTT. Translating gives CASSANRVTGELFF.

Many counts were recorded for this clonotype. The chain employs TRBV12-3 or TRBV12-4 and TRBJ2-6, with D perhaps matching TRBD1 (5 bases). CDR3 length: 15 residues. V lost 5 bases and J lost 2, with 10 bases in between. The CDR3 DNA sequence: TGTGCCAGCAGTCGCTCCAGGGCTGGGGCCAACGTCCTGACTTTC. It encodes CASSRSRAGANVLTF.

The table lists this clonotype with a few counts. The CDR3 sequence: CASSYGAQGSTDTQYF. CDR3 coding DNA: TGTGCCAGCAGTTACGGGGCTCAAGGAAGCACAGATACGCAGTATTTT. The V gene is TRBV6-5, the J gene TRBJ2-3; D is possibly TRBD1 (5 bases). CDR3 length: 16 residues. Germline loops: CDR1 MNHEY, CDR2 SVGAGI. Trimming removed 2 bases from V and 0 bases from J, with 12 bases in between.

This clonotype was recorded at least ten times. The V call is TRBV7-6, the J call TRBJ2-4, with 8 positions matching TRBD2. CDR1 SGHVS and CDR2 FNYEAQ come from the germline V gene. This CDR3 spans 17 amino acids. With V trimmed by 1 base and J by 3 bases, 8 bases remained unmatched. CDR3 loop: CASSLGALRGVKNIQYF. The CDR3 DNA reads as TGTGCCAGCAGCTTAGGGGCCTTGCGGGGGGTCAAAAACATTCAGTACTTC.

The rearrangement uses TRBV6-1 and TRBJ1-2; D is ambiguous. The V end was cut by 2 bases, the J end by 4 bases, with 8 bases between. Germline-derived CDR1 and CDR2 are MNHNS and SASEGT. This CDR3 contains 13 residues. The CDR3 region is CASSEPESYGYTF. The CDR3, as DNA: TGTGCCAGCAGTGAACCGGAGTCCTATGGCTACACCTTC.

In its sample, this clonotype was seen a few times. The chain has TRBV6-2 or TRBV6-3 and TRBJ1-6; no definite D call. V was cut by 6 bases and J by 7 bases, with 10 bases left in between. CDR1 and CDR2 (germline): MNHEY, SVGEGT. This CDR3 is built from 13 residues. CDR3 sequence: CASSQAENSPLHF. In nucleotides, the CDR3 is TGTGCCAGCAGCCAGGCAGAGAATTCACCCCTCCACTTT.